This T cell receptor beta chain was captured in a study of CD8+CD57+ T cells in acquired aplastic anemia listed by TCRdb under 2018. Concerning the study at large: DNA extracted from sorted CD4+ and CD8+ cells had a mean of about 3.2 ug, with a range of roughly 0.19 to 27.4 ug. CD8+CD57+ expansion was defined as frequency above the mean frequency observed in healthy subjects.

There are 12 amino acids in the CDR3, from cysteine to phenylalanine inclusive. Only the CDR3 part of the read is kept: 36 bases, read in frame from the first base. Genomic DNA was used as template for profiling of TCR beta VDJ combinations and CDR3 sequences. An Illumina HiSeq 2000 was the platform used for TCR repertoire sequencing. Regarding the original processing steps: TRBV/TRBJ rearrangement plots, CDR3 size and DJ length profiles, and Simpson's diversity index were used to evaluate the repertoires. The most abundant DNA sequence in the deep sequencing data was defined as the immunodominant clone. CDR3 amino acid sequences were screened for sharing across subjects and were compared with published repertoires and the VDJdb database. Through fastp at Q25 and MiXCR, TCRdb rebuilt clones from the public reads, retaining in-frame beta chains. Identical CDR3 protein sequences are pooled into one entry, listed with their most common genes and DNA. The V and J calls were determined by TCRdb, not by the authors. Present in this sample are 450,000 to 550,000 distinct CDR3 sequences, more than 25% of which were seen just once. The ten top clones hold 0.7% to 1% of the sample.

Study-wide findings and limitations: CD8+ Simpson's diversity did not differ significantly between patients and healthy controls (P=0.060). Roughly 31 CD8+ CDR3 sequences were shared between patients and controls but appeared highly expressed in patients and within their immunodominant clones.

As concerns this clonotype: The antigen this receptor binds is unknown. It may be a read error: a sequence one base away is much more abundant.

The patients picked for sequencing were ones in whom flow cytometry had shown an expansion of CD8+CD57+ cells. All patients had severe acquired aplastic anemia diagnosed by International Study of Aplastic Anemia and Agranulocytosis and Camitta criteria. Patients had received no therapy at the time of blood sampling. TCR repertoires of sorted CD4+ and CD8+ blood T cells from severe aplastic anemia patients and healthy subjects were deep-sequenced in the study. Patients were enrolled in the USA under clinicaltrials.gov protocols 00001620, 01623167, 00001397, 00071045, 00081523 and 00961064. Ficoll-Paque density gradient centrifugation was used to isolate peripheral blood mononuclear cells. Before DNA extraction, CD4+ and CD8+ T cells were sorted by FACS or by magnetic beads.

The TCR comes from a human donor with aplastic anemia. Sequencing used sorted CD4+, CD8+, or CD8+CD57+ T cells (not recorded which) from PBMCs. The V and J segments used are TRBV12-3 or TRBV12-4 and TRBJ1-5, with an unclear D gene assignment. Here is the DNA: TGTGCCAGCAGTTATTCGCATCAGTCCCAGCATTTT. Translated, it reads CASSYSHQSQHF.